The clone carrying this TCR beta chain has more than one count but fewer than ten. Only in-frame clones appear in the TCRdb table, and some are missing; sequencing was by immunoSEQ multiplex PCR. The sample consists of 150,000 or so clones, roughly 82% of them appearing once. CDR1 and CDR2 (germline): SNHLY, FYNNEI. CDR3 length: 11 residues. Trimming cost V 8 bases and J 3 bases, with 7 bases left between them. This entry belongs to a study of blood T cell repertoires in COVID-19. The sequenced material came from PBMCs or T cells enriched from blood (not recorded which). This chain uses TRBV2 with TRBJ2-5; no clear D. This receptor was identified in a man aged 50 or older who had recovered from COVID-19. The CDR3, as DNA: TGTGCCAGCTCGTCCGAAGAGACCCAGTACTTC. Its translation is CASSSEETQYF.